These 25 T cell receptor beta chains share one sample of origin, sequenced in a study of neoadjuvant anti-PD-1 for oral cavity cancer. Generated by immunoSEQ multiplex PCR, the TCRdb table keeps only in-frame clones and is missing some. The sample has roughly 40,000 clones; 65% to 80% are singletons. The time point is: after neoadjuvant nivolumab, at surgical resection. Sequences were derived from PBMCs, sampled after nivolumab (anti-PD-1) treatment. The receptors derive from a person between 40 and 79 years old with oral cavity squamous cell carcinoma.

This chain uses TRBV4-1 with TRBJ2-1, with 12 positions matching TRBD1. The CDR3 has 16 residues. Trimming removed 4 bases from V and 7 bases from J; junction bases left unmatched: 8. Germline V gene lookup returns CDR1 MGHRA and CDR2 YSYEKL. This CDR3 is CASSRVPGQGANEQFF. CDR3 sequence (DNA): TGCGCCAGCAGCCGAGTCCCGGGACAGGGGGCGAATGAGCAGTTCTTC.

This sequence joins TRBV19 and TRBJ1-1, with 11 bases lining up with TRBD1. Germline-derived CDR1 and CDR2 are LNHDA and SQIVND (reference sequence). J was trimmed by 2 bases and V by 6 bases; bases with no gene match: 2. The CDR3 contains 14 residues. The CDR3 loop reads CASRGTGGNTEAFF. The CDR3 DNA sequence: TGTGCCAGTAGGGGGACAGGGGGAAACACTGAAGCTTTCTTT.

The rearrangement uses TRBV19 and TRBJ2-2; 8 bases align to TRBD1. V lost 6 bases and J lost 6; bases outside the gene matches: 12. Germline V gene lookup returns CDR1 LNHDA and CDR2 SQIVND (reference sequence). The CDR3 has 16 residues. In nucleotides, the CDR3 is TGTGCCAGTAGCGGAACAAGGACAGGGAAATCCGGGGAGCTGTTTTTT. This gives the protein CASSGTRTGKSGELFF.

The chain couples TRBV27 to TRBJ2-3, with 16 bases identical to TRBD2. The V gene's germline CDR1 is MNHEY and CDR2 SMNVEV (reference sequence). V lost 4 bases, J lost 0 bases, and 4 bases stayed unmatched. The CDR3 sequence is 18 residues long. CDR3 residues: CASSSGLAGGASTDTQYF. CDR3 nucleotides: TGTGCCAGCAGTTCGGGACTAGCGGGGGGGGCTAGCACAGATACGCAGTATTTT.

The rearrangement joins TRBV7-3 to TRBJ1-2, with D maybe TRBD1 (6 bases). Germline CDR1 reads SGHTA; CDR2 reads FQGTGA. CDR3 length: 14 amino acids. Trimming cost V 5 bases and J 8 bases, with 18 bases left between them. The CDR3 region is CASSGRTAPGGYTF. The CDR3 bases are TGTGCCAGCAGCGGAAGGACAGCCCCGGGGGGCTACACCTTC.

V is TRBV30 and J is TRBJ2-3; 7 bases are shared with TRBD2. Germline V gives CDR1 GTSNPN, CDR2 SVGIG (reference sequence). With 4 bases clipped from V and 5 bases from J, the junction kept 9 bases outside the gene matches. The CDR3 consists of 14 residues. CDR3 residues: CAWKGGRAQDTQYF. CDR3 DNA sequence: TGTGCCTGGAAGGGTGGGAGGGCCCAAGATACGCAGTATTTT.

V gene TRBV6-1 combines with J gene TRBJ1-1, with D perhaps matching TRBD1 (6 bases). The CDR3 loop spans 15 amino acids. V dropped 5 bases and J dropped 1 base, with 14 bases sitting between them. CDR1 is MNHNS and CDR2 is SASEGT in the germline V gene. The chain's CDR3 is CASSQTGTRNTEAFF. CDR3 DNA sequence: TGTGCCAGCAGTCAAACCGGGACAAGGAACACTGAAGCTTTCTTT.

This clone has only one observation. This chain joins TRBV9 and TRBJ2-3, with unresolved D. V was pared by 4 bases and J by 7 bases, with 13 bases between. The germline CDR1 and CDR2 sequences are SGDLS and YYNGEE. The CDR3 runs 13 residues. CDR3 DNA: TGTGCCAGCAGCTCCTATGACGGATATACGCAGTATTTT. Translated, it gives CASSSYDGYTQYF.

This rearrangement joins TRBV15 to TRBJ1-1; TRBD1 might be the D (5 bases). Per germline, CDR1 LNHNV and CDR2 YYDKDF (reference sequence). The V end lost 1 base, the J end lost 11 bases, and 11 bases lay between the germline ends. This CDR3 is built from 12 residues. The CDR3 region has the DNA TGTGCCACCAGCAGAGCTAGCGAGGGGGCTTTCTTT. It translates to CATSRASEGAFF.

This chain connects TRBV6-1 to TRBJ2-1, with unresolved D. The CDR3 extends over 12 amino acids. Looked up from germline, CDR1 is MNHNS and CDR2 is SASEGT. V shed 8 bases and J shed 0 bases, with 5 bases lying between them. The DNA of the CDR3 is TGTGCCAGCGGGTACTCCTACAATGAGCAGTTCTTC. Its protein is CASGYSYNEQFF.

The chain is built from TRBV28 and TRBJ2-3; D remains ambiguous. The V end was cut by 2 bases, the J end by 6 bases, with 3 bases between. CDR3 length equals 11 residues. The germline gives CDR1 MDHEN, CDR2 SYDVKM. CDR3 nucleotides: TGTGCCAGCAGTTTAACGGATACGCAGTATTTT. Protein: CASSLTDTQYF.

The rearrangement joins TRBV6-1 to TRBJ2-7, with a tentative D call TRBD2 (7 bases). Germline CDR1 and CDR2: MNHNS and SASEGT. The V end was cut by 2 bases, the J end by 0 bases, with 14 bases between. The CDR3 spans 16 residues. The CDR3 DNA reads TGTGCCAGCAGTGAAAGGGGAGGGGGGGACTCCTACGAGCAGTACTTC. Translated, it gives CASSERGGGDSYEQYF.

V is TRBV5-1 and J is TRBJ2-3, with 7 positions matching TRBD2. V shed 4 bases, J shed 0 bases, and the junction held 5 bases outside the gene matches. CDR3 length: 15 residues. Looked up from germline, CDR1 is SGHRS and CDR2 is YFSETQ. The CDR3 here is CASSPRTRSTDTQYF. DNA for the CDR3: TGCGCCAGCAGCCCCCGGACTAGAAGCACAGATACGCAGTATTTT.

This rearrangement joins TRBV6-1 to TRBJ1-2; D is undetermined. V was shortened by 6 bases and J by 4 bases, with 15 bases between the two germline ends. In germline, CDR1 is MNHNS, CDR2 SASEGT. The CDR3 contains 14 residues. The DNA for the CDR3 is TGTGCCAGCAGGGCCTCCGGGGAGGGCTATGGCTACACCTTC. Encoded protein: CASRASGEGYGYTF.

This clone counts as medium-sized (0.01 to 0.1%). The rearrangement links TRBV11-3 to TRBJ2-6; possible D gene TRBD2, 5 bases. The CDR3 is 14 residues long. Trimming pared 5 bases from V and 7 bases from J, leaving 12 bases between. The V gene's germline CDR1 is SGHNT and CDR2 YENEEA. DNA for the CDR3: TGTGCCAGCAGCCGAACTAGAAACGCCAACGTCCTGACTTTC. Protein sequence: CASSRTRNANVLTF.

The chain joins TRBV6-5 to TRBJ1-6, with D perhaps matching TRBD1 (6 bases). The length of the CDR3 is 14 residues. Germline V gene lookup returns CDR1 MNHEY and CDR2 SVGAGI. With 3 bases removed from V and 7 bases from J, the gap between germline ends came to 10 bases. This CDR3 reads CASSYNRANSPLHF. The CDR3 region has the DNA TGTGCCAGCAGTTATAACAGGGCGAATTCACCCCTCCACTTT.

The chain employs TRBV5-8 and TRBJ2-1, with 7 bases identical to TRBD1. The length of the CDR3 is 15 residues. Germline V CDR1 and CDR2: SGHTS, YDEGEE. Trimming cost V 0 bases and J 2 bases; bases outside gene matches: 2. CDR3 bases: TGTGCCAGCAGCTTGGGACAGGGCCCCTACAATGAGCAGTTCTTC. This sequence encodes CASSLGQGPYNEQFF.

This chain uses TRBV6-1 with TRBJ2-3, with TRBD2 identical over 7 bases. This CDR3 spans 15 amino acids. V lost 3 bases and J lost 4; bases outside the gene matches: 7. In germline, CDR1 is MNHNS, CDR2 SASEGT. CDR3 in amino acids: CASSESGAGADTQYF. The CDR3 DNA reads as TGTGCCAGCAGTGAGTCTGGGGCGGGAGCAGATACGCAGTATTTT.

This chain connects TRBV10-2 to TRBJ2-3, with D tentatively TRBD2 (5 bases). The V end lost 2 bases, the J end lost 6 bases, and 6 bases lay between the germline ends. The V gene's germline CDR1 is WSHSY and CDR2 SAAADI. The CDR3 is made up of 12 amino acids. In nucleotides, the CDR3 is TGCGCCAGCAGTGAGAGGAGGGATACGCAGTATTTT. This sequence encodes CASSERRDTQYF.

The V and J genes are TRBV7-8 and TRBJ2-5; 8 bases are a match to TRBD1. V lost 5 bases, J lost 4 bases, and 3 bases stayed unmatched. Germline assignment: CDR1 SGHVS and CDR2 FQNEAQ. The CDR3 extends over 13 amino acids. CDR3 coding DNA: TGTGCCAGCAGCCCCGACAGGGGAGAGACCCAGTACTTC. Translating it yields CASSPDRGETQYF. Variable domain in full (rest from reference TRBV7-8 and TRBJ2-5): GAGVSQSPRYKVAKRGQDVALRCDPISGHVSLFWYQQALGQGPEFLTYFQNEAQLDKSGLPSDRFFAERPEGSVSTLKIQRTQQEDSAVYLCASSPDRGETQYFGPGTRLLVL.

This clone has only one observation. The chain combines TRBV4-1 with TRBJ1-1; the match to TRBD1 covers 7 bases. CDR1 is MGHRA and CDR2 is YSYEKL in the germline V gene. J lost 1 base, V lost 5 bases, and 7 bases had no gene match. There are 15 residues in the CDR3. The CDR3 coding sequence is TGCGCCAGCAGCGCAAGACAGGGTGGGAACACTGAAGCTTTCTTT. Protein: CASSARQGGNTEAFF.

The rearrangement joins TRBV29-1 to TRBJ2-3; 12 nucleotides match TRBD2. Germline-derived CDR1 and CDR2 are SQVTM and ANQGSEA. Losses at the gene ends were 5 bases for V and 7 bases for J; bases not matched to a gene: 16. The length of the CDR3 is 17 residues. CDR3 DNA sequence: TGCAGCGTTAATGGCAGACTAGCGGGAGTGCCCGGGTATACGCAGTATTTT. Its translation is CSVNGRLAGVPGYTQYF.

This sequence joins TRBV9 and TRBJ1-6, with TRBD1 matching 7 bases. J was trimmed by 0 bases and V by 0 bases; bases with no gene match: 0. The CDR3 contains 16 residues. Germline V CDR1 and CDR2: SGDLS, YYNGEE. The CDR3 DNA sequence: TGTGCCAGCAGCGTAGGGGACAGCTCCTATAATTCACCCCTCCACTTT. Protein sequence: CASSVGDSSYNSPLHF.

This clone was counted once. This chain uses TRBV5-6 with TRBJ1-5; D unclear. Germline V CDR1 and CDR2: SGHDT, YYEEEE. The CDR3 extends over 15 amino acids. V was clipped by 0 bases and J by 0 bases, with 7 bases between them. CDR3 nucleotide sequence: TGTGCCAGCAGCTTGGGAGGTTATAGCAATCAGCCCCAGCATTTT. Its protein is CASSLGGYSNQPQHF. Using reference TRBV5-6 and TRBJ1-5 for the parts outside the CDR3, the full variable domain is DAGVTQSPTHLIKTRGQQVTLRCSPKSGHDTVSWYQQALGQGPQFIFQYYEEEERQRGNFPDRFSGHQFPNYSSELNVNALLLGDSALYLCASSLGGYSNQPQHFGDGTRLSIL.

V gene TRBV6-5 combines with J gene TRBJ1-2; 7 positions agree with TRBD1. Germline assignment: CDR1 MNHEY and CDR2 SVGAGI. The CDR3 extends over 13 amino acids. J gave up 4 bases and V 7 bases, and 6 bases lay outside the gene matches. The CDR3 spells CASTDRVGYGYTF. The CDR3 DNA reads as TGTGCCAGCACCGACAGGGTTGGCTATGGCTACACCTTC.